This TCR beta chain was identified in a study of patients and donors after allogeneic stem cell transplantation. The CDR3 is made up of 16 amino acids. V was pared by 0 bases and J by 0 bases, with 10 bases between. Germline CDR1 SGDLS, CDR2 YYNGEE. This clonotype was detected a few times. TCRdb independently ran MiXCR on the RT-PCR reads; one entry per CDR3 protein. The data show some 880,000 distinct CDR3 sequences, more than 15% seen once. Input material: blood, either unsorted or a sorted T cell fraction (not recorded which). The TCR originated in a human donor who was either an allogeneic HSCT recipient or a stem cell or donor lymphocyte infusion donor (not recorded which). It is not recorded whose cells these are; they may come from a transplant donor. This chain connects TRBV9 to TRBJ2-1; D uncertain. CDR3: CASSVGVASSYNEQFF. The CDR3 coding sequence is TGTGCCAGCAGCGTAGGTGTGGCGAGCTCCTACAATGAGCAGTTCTTC.